A single count supports the clone carrying this T cell receptor (beta chain). This entry comes from a study of blood T cell repertoires in COVID-19. Across the whole study: T cells, B-cell-depleted T cells, or PBMCs supplied cDNA or gDNA.

The method was immunoSEQ multiplex PCR; TCRdb's version includes in-frame clones alone and lacks a portion of them. The table lists some 320,000 clones, 90% of them singletons. Trimming cost V 5 bases and J 2 bases; bases outside gene matches: 7. There are 16 residues in the CDR3. CDR1 SGDLS and CDR2 YYNGEE come from the germline V gene. This receptor was obtained from a woman younger than 45 who had been exposed to COVID-19. Specimen: PBMCs or T cells enriched from blood (not recorded which). The genes are TRBV9 and TRBJ2-7; 13 nucleotides line up with TRBD2. CDR3 protein: CASSRTSGGRTYEQYF. The CDR3 region has the DNA TGTGCCAGCAGTCGGACTAGCGGGGGTCGCACCTACGAGCAGTACTTC.